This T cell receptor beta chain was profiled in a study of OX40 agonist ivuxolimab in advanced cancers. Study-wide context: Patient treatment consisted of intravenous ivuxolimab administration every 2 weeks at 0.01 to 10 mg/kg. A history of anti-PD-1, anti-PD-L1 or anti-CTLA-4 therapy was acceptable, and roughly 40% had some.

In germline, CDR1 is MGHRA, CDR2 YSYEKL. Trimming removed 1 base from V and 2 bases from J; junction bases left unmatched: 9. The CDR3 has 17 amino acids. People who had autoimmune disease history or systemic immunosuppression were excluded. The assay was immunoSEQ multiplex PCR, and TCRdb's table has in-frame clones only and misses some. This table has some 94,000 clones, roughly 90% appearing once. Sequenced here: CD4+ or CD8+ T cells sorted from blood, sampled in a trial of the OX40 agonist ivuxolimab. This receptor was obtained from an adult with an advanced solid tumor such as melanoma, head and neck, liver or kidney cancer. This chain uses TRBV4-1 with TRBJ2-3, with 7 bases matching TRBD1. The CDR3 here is CASSQVVEGAITDTQYF. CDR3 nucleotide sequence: TGCGCCAGCAGCCAAGTCGTAGAGGGGGCGATCACAGATACGCAGTATTTT.